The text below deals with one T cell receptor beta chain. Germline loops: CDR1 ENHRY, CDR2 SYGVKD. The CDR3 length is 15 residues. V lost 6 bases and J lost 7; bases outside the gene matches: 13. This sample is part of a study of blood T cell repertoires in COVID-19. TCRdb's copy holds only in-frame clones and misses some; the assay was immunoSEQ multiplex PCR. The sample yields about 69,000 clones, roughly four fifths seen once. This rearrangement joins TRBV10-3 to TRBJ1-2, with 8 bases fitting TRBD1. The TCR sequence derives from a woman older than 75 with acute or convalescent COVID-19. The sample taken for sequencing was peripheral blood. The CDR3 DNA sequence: TGTGCCATCAGGGTAGACAGGGGTGAACTCTCTGGCTACACCTTC. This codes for CAIRVDRGELSGYTF.